Presented here are 21 T cell receptor beta chains from one specimen sequenced in a study of prognosis after radiotherapy for stage I lung cancer. Two-round multiplex PCR amplified TCR beta CDR3 from genomic DNA. First-round PCR used primers specific to each TRBV and TRBJ gene. TCRdb independently ran MiXCR on the multiplex PCR reads; one entry per CDR3 protein. The sample holds 20,000 to 30,000 distinct CDR3 sequences, roughly two fifths seen once. The sequences come from PBMCs, collected before or after stereotactic body radiation therapy (not recorded which). The receptors derive from a donor at least 50 years old with non-small cell lung cancer.

This clonotype was seen ten or more times. The chain has TRBV3-1 and TRBJ1-1; tentative D call: TRBD1 (5 bases). The CDR3 is made up of 13 amino acids. V was shortened by 1 base and J by 10 bases, with 13 bases between the two germline ends. Germline assignment: CDR1 LGHDT and CDR2 YNNKEL (reference sequence). The CDR3 sequence: CASSQVRTLGAFF. CDR3 nucleotide sequence: TGTGCCAGCAGCCAAGTACGGACACTCGGAGCTTTCTTT.

This clonotype was detected many times. V is TRBV7-9 and J is TRBJ2-5, with 7 bases aligning to TRBD2. Trimming cost V 4 bases and J 5 bases; bases outside gene matches: 10. The germline CDR1 and CDR2 sequences are SEHNR and FQNEAQ (reference sequence). CDR3 length: 15 residues. Written as DNA, the CDR3 is TGTGCCAGCAGCTCCAGCGGGACGAGTGGCGAGACCCAGTACTTC. Its protein product is CASSSSGTSGETQYF.

With regard to this clonotype: This sequence is one base from a far larger clone and is likely a read error. This chain uses TRBV9 with TRBJ2-7; TRBD2 matches at 11 bases. V lost 6 bases, J lost 7 bases, and 15 bases stayed unmatched. This CDR3 contains 16 residues. Germline V gene lookup returns CDR1 SGDLS and CDR2 YYNGEE. The CDR3 loop is CASTDTLAGGDNEQYF. The CDR3 DNA is TGTGCCAGCACCGATACCCTAGCGGGAGGTGACAATGAGCAGTACTTC.

This chain connects TRBV6-4 to TRBJ2-1, with 7 bases that match TRBD2. CDR3 size: 14 residues. Germline-derived CDR1 and CDR2 are MRHNA and SNTAGT. The V segment lost 10 bases and the J segment 5 bases; nucleotides outside the gene matches: 11. CDR3 coding DNA: TGTGCCACCTACTCCTGGGGGGGTGACAATGAGCAGTTCTTC. Protein sequence: CATYSWGGDNEQFF.

This clonotype was seen only a few times. The V call is TRBV18, the J call TRBJ2-4, with TRBD2 matching 11 bases. The CDR3 extends over 16 amino acids. CDR1 is KGHSH, CDR2 LQKENI, per germline. V was clipped by 3 bases and J by 4 bases; unmatched bases: 5. The CDR3 is CASSPLAGGIKNIQYF. CDR3 nucleotide sequence: TGTGCCAGCTCACCTTTAGCGGGAGGGATTAAAAACATTCAGTACTTC.

The chain recombines TRBV6-5 with TRBJ1-2, with a possible D match to TRBD1 (5 bases). The V gene's germline CDR1 is MNHEY and CDR2 SVGAGI. The CDR3 consists of 15 residues. Trimming took 0 bases from V and 6 from J, leaving 14 bases between them. The CDR3 loop is CASSYSSQGVDGYTF. In nucleotides, the CDR3 is TGTGCCAGCAGTTACTCGAGTCAAGGGGTTGATGGCTACACCTTC.

Remarks on this clonotype: A far larger clone is a single base away, which makes a read error likely. This chain connects TRBV6-4 to TRBJ2-7; tentative D call: TRBD2 (5 bases). This CDR3 region has 14 residues. Germline CDR1 MRHNA, CDR2 SNTAGT. CDR3 residues: CAISDIGVPYEQYF. The CDR3 nucleotides read TGTGCCATCAGTGACATCGGGGTCCCCTACGAGCAGTACTTC.

The chain employs TRBV12-3 or TRBV12-4 and TRBJ2-5; a weak D match, TRBD2 (9 bases). The germline V and J ends were trimmed by 7 bases and 2 bases, with 26 bases remaining between them. CDR3 length: 18 amino acids. The CDR3 reads CASIPDRELAGCQETQYF. The CDR3 bases are TGTGCCAGCATTCCGGACAGGGAGCTAGCGGGATGTCAAGAGACCCAGTACTTC.

The table lists this clonotype with a few counts. Possible read error: a much larger clone is one base away. The conserved final phenylalanine or tryptophan is absent from the CDR3, which likely points to a read error. The chain uses TRBV7-3 and TRBJ1-4; the D is unclear. V gave up 6 bases and J gave up 5 bases, with 10 bases separating them. Germline CDR1 and CDR2: SGHTA and FQGTGA. The CDR3 runs 13 residues. Written as DNA, the CDR3 is TGTGCCAGCAGTCAAGCACCCAATGAAAAACTGTTTTCT. Amino acid sequence: CASSQAPNEKLFS.

By proportion, this clonotype is medium-sized. V is TRBV6-1 and J is TRBJ2-1, with 8 bases matching TRBD2. The CDR3 runs 14 residues. The junction had 3 bases not matched to a gene; V was cut back by 7 bases and J by 1 base. Per the germline V gene, CDR1 is MNHNS and CDR2 is SASEGT. The chain's CDR3 is CASTREGSYNEQFF. The DNA for the CDR3 is TGTGCCAGCACCCGGGAGGGGTCCTACAATGAGCAGTTCTTC.

This clonotype appeared many times. The V and J genes are TRBV5-1 and TRBJ1-1; tentative D call: TRBD1 (5 bases). There are 15 residues in the CDR3. Trimming left V 0 bases short and J 0 bases short, with 9 bases between. Per the germline V gene, CDR1 is SGHRS and CDR2 is YFSETQ. The CDR3 reads CASSLGGGMNTEAFF. CDR3 in DNA: TGCGCCAGCAGCTTGGGGGGGGGTATGAACACTGAAGCTTTCTTT.

This clonotype was counted only a few times. The chain employs TRBV2 and TRBJ2-5, with TRBD2 matching 7 bases. Germline V lookup: CDR1 SNHLY, CDR2 FYNNEI. V shed 6 bases and J 0 bases; nucleotides not matched to a gene: 10. The CDR3 is 16 residues long. The CDR3 DNA reads as TGTGCCAGCAGCGGACTAGACCATCTGTACCAAGAGACCCAGTACTTC. Residues: CASSGLDHLYQETQYF.

The CDR3 bases are TGTGCCAGCAGTTTAGTAGGTGGGGCCCCCTACGAGCAGTACTTC. Protein product: CASSLVGGAPYEQYF. This rearrangement joins TRBV27 to TRBJ2-7; tentative D call: TRBD1 (5 bases). This CDR3 has 15 residues. Germline CDR1 reads MNHEY; CDR2 reads SMNVEV (reference sequence). Trimming removed 2 bases from V and 2 bases from J, with 13 bases in between.

This clonotype was picked up many times. The rearrangement links TRBV28 to TRBJ1-2; D is uncertain. Trimming removed 1 base at V and 4 bases at J, with 16 bases between. Germline CDR1 and CDR2: MDHEN and SYDVKM. The CDR3 is made up of 16 amino acids. The CDR3 region is CASSLLNDLDSYGYTF. The DNA of the CDR3 is TGTGCCAGCAGTTTATTAAACGACCTGGATAGCTATGGCTACACCTTC.

This clonotype was seen many times. V gene TRBV7-3 combines with J gene TRBJ2-1; 7 bases agree with TRBD1. The CDR3 sequence is 12 residues long. CDR1 and CDR2 from the germline V gene are SGHTA and FQGTGA. After removal of 5 bases from V and 7 bases from J, the junction contained 2 bases not matched to a gene. The DNA of the CDR3 is TGTGCCAGCAGCCTACAGGGGAATGAGCAGTTCTTC. Translated, it gives CASSLQGNEQFF.

This clonotype is judged medium-sized. The chain combines TRBV28 with TRBJ2-7; perhaps TRBD2 as D (5 bases). This CDR3 has 12 amino acids. Deletions cut 8 bases from V and 3 bases from J, with 11 bases between. The germline V gene encodes CDR1 MDHEN and CDR2 SYDVKM. The CDR3 region is CASGTRGYEQYF. The CDR3 DNA reads as TGTGCCAGCGGAACCCGGGGCTACGAGCAGTACTTC.

The V call is TRBV6-1, the J call TRBJ2-1; 8 nucleotides agree with TRBD1. Germline loops: CDR1 MNHNS, CDR2 SASEGT. The CDR3 loop spans 12 amino acids. V lost 5 bases to trimming and J lost 14 bases; unmatched junction nucleotides: 8. CDR3 nucleotides: TGTGCCAGCAGTCCCCCGCCGGGACAGGAGTTCTTC. Its translation is CASSPPPGQEFF.

This clonotype was counted at least ten times. The chain recombines TRBV7-8 with TRBJ2-2; TRBD2 might be the D (5 bases). The germline gives CDR1 SGHVS, CDR2 FQNEAQ. Trimming stripped 8 bases from V and 8 bases from J, with 15 bases between. The CDR3 sequence is 13 residues long. DNA of the CDR3: TGTGCCAGCTCGCCCGGGCCGGGAGGGGAGCTGTTTTTT. Residues: CASSPGPGGELFF.

This clonotype was counted many times. Being one base from a much bigger clone, this may be a read error. The chain has TRBV5-1 and TRBJ2-1; D is undetermined. This CDR3 has 13 residues. V dropped 7 bases and J dropped 6 bases, with 14 bases sitting between them. Looked up from germline, CDR1 is SGHRS and CDR2 is YFSETQ. The CDR3 region has the DNA TGCGCCAGCTCCCTAGGACGGACCAATGAGCAGTTCTTC. It codes for CASSLGRTNEQFF.

In its sample, this clonotype ranks as medium-sized. In DNA, the CDR3 is TGTGCCAGCAGTCAACCGGGACAGGTAACCTACGAGCAGTACTTC. Translated, it gives CASSQPGQVTYEQYF. The chain uses TRBV12-3 or TRBV12-4 and TRBJ2-7; 8 positions agree with TRBD1. There are 15 residues in the CDR3. Unmatched junction bases numbered 8, after V lost 5 bases and J lost 2 bases.

The CDR3 DNA reads TGTGCCAGCAGTTTGGGTTGGAATTTCGACGGGGAGCTGTTTTTT. This encodes CASSLGWNFDGELFF. The gene calls are TRBV6-5 and TRBJ2-2, with D hard to call. Trimming took off 4 bases at V and 7 bases at J, with 16 bases between the two ends. Germline loops: CDR1 MNHEY, CDR2 SVGAGI. The CDR3 has 15 residues.